The rows below give T cell receptor beta chains drawn from one sample of a study of control samples from healthy donors and cancer patients. The protocol was immunoSEQ multiplex PCR, while the TCRdb copy is restricted to in-frame clones and leaves out a portion. Of 150,000 to 200,000 clones in the sample, approximately 86% were seen once. The specimen sequenced was blood. The origin of the receptors is a woman aged 30 to 39 in good health. Each CDR3 is given with its conserved first and last residue. A D gene is named only where the DNA matches it firmly. Part of the rows lack a size; the others show once, few, many or a class for expanded clones.

- TRBJ2-3 TRBV27 - TGTGCCAGCAGTTTAGGTATCCGGGATTTCTTGGGCACAGATACGCAGTATTTT CASSLGIRDFLGTDTQYF
- TRBJ2-7 TRBV24-1 - TGTGCCACCAGTGAATCCGGGGGACTCCGCGAGCAGTACTTC CATSESGGLREQYF
few TRBJ2-7 TRBV7-9 - TGTGCCAGCAGTTCCCCCCGGACAGCAGCCTACGAGCAGTACTTC CASSSPRTAAYEQYF
- TRBJ2-5 TRBV19 TRBD2 TGTGCCAGTCAGCGGGGTATCCAAGAGACCCAGTACTTC CASQRGIQETQYF
- TRBJ1-1 TRBV9 - TGTGCCAGCAGCGTAGTAAAGTACGGTGGCACTGAAGCTTTCTTT CASSVVKYGGTEAFF
- TRBJ1-3 TRBV19 - TGTGCCAGTAGTATAGTTGCGGGGGCCTCTGGAAACACCATATATTTT CASSIVAGASGNTIYF
- TRBJ2-1 TRBV2 - TGTGCCAGCAGTTTCGCTCGGGTAAATGAGCAGTTCTTC CASSFARVNEQFF
- TRBJ1-5 TRBV3-1/TRBV3-2 - TGTGCCAGCAGCCAAGTCGGCAATCAGCCCCAGCATTTT CASSQVGNQPQHF
- TRBJ2-3 TRBV28 - TGTGCCAGCAGTTTAGACAGTGCCACGCAGTATTTT CASSLDSATQYF
- TRBJ1-1 TRBV5-8 - TGTGCCAGCAGCCTTGTGGACACCTTCGACACTGAAGCTTTCTTT CASSLVDTFDTEAFF
- TRBJ2-3 TRBV5-1 TRBD1 TGCGCCAGCAGCCTCATAGGGACAGAACGCACAGATACGCAGTATTTT CASSLIGTERTDTQYF
- TRBJ1-1 TRBV4-2 TRBD1 TGTGCCAGCAGCCAAGACCAGGGGGCAGGTACTGAAGCTTTCTTT CASSQDQGAGTEAFF
- TRBJ1-4 TRBV19 - TGTGCCAGTAGCTCCACGGGAAGTCCAAATGAAAAACTGTTTTTT CASSSTGSPNEKLFF
once TRBJ1-1 TRBV2 - TGTGCCAGCACTTGGACGGATACTGAAGCTTTCTTT CASTWTDTEAFF
- TRBJ2-3 TRBV19 - TGTGCCAGTAGTATAGTAGGACCCAGCACAGATACGCAGTATTTT CASSIVGPSTDTQYF
- TRBJ1-5 TRBV27 - TGTGCCAGCAGTCCTGGACAGAGCAATCAGCCCCAGCATTTT CASSPGQSNQPQHF